This note documents a single TCR beta chain sequence. Its antigen is currently unknown. Clones were read by immunoSEQ multiplex PCR, and TCRdb kept only the in-frame ones, dropping some. Here the sample spans 150,000 to 180,000 clones, approximately 91% being singletons. These data are taken from a study of T cell responses to AZD1222 COVID-19 vaccine. Looked up from germline, CDR1 is SGHTA and CDR2 is FQGNSA. Unmatched junction bases numbered 6, after V lost 0 bases and J lost 3 bases. The CDR3 is made up of 17 amino acids. Study-wide results and limits: CD4 TCRs linked to vaccination spanned spike, dominating at 160-218 and 743-854. Baseline serology detected seropositivity in only a handful of AZD1222 recipients. Repertoires were obtained solely post-peak T cell response. A reported finding is that nearly half of spike-specific TCRs target unmutated variant regions.

The sequenced sample was peripheral blood, obtained 28 days after the second AZD1222 dose. The sequence derives from an adult who received the AZD1222 COVID-19 vaccine. V and J are TRBV7-2 and TRBJ2-7; TRBD2 aligns across 12 bases. In nucleotides, the CDR3 is TGTGCCAGCAGCTTAGCGGGGCCTAGCGGGAGGGACTACGAGCAGTACTTC. Protein product: CASSLAGPSGRDYEQYF.